This T cell receptor beta chain derives from a study of vaccination and CD4 T cells after COVID-19. Study summary: The stimulus for the cells was overlapping spike peptides derived from SARS-CoV-2, HCoV-NL63, HCoV-OC43 and HCoV-229E.

Oncomine TCR Beta short-read sequencing was applied to DNA from cultured CD4+ T cells. TCRdb analysed the PCR reads with MiXCR anew, one entry per CDR3 protein. The data show 15,000 to 20,000 distinct CDR3 sequences, approximately 61% seen once. The treatment here: roughly 11-day PBMC culture with coronavirus spike peptide pools or control peptides (ViraFEST assay). CDR1 and CDR2 from the germline V gene are SGDLS and YYNGEE. This CDR3 spans 15 amino acids. V dropped 4 bases and J dropped 3; count of bases not matched to a gene: 9. About this clonotype itself: Its cognate antigen is unknown.

The chain combines TRBV9 with TRBJ1-1; 7 bases align to TRBD1. The specimen comprised CD4+ T cells from blood, cultured in vitro, sampled after SARS-CoV-2 vaccination. The clonotype comes from a human donor who had recovered from COVID-19. CDR3 in DNA: TGTGCCAGCAGCTCCCCCAGGGGGATCGACACTGAAGCTTTCTTT. Amino acid sequence: CASSSPRGIDTEAFF.